One T cell receptor (beta chain) is described in this entry. TCRdb keeps only in-frame clones here, not all; method: immunoSEQ multiplex PCR. Of fewer than 20,000 clones listed, about four fifths are singletons. With V trimmed by 4 bases and J by 0 bases, 5 bases remained unmatched. Germline loops: CDR1 MNHNY, CDR2 SVGAGI (reference sequence). This CDR3 comprises 16 residues. The data are from a study of control samples from healthy donors and cancer patients. The chain carries TRBV6-6 and TRBJ2-1, with 8 bases that match TRBD2. Sequencing was performed on PBMCs. This TCR derives from an elderly man with head and neck cancer. The CDR3 region has the DNA TGTGCCAGCAGTTTCTCGGGGACTAGCTCCTACAATGAGCAGTTCTTC. This codes for CASSFSGTSSYNEQFF.